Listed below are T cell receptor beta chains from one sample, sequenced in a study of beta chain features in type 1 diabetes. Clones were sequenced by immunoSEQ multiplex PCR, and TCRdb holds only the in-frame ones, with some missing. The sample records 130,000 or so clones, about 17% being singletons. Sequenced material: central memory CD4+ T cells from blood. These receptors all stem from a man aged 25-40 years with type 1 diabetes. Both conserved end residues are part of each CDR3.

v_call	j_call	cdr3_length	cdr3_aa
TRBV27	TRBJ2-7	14	CASSRQGVSYEQYF
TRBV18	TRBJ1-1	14	CASSPRDQNTEAFF
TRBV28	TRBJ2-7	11	CASSLYDEQYF
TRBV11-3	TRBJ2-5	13	CASSPTTWETQYF
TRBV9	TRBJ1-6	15	CASSLNTPPQSPLHF
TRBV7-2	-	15	CASGWTSGEGHEQYF
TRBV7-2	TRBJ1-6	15	CASSFATVYNSPLHF
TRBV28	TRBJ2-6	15	CASKKGGSGANVLTF
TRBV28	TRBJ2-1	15	CASPPGLAEYNEQFF
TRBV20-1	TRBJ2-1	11	CSASTGTQQFF
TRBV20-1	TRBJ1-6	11	CSARLEGPLHF
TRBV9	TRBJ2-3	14	CASSVTGFTDTQYF
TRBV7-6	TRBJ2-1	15	CASSLDHGAYNEQFF
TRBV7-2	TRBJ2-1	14	CASSLSRLGDEQFF
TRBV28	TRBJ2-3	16	CASSLPRTGRTDTQYF
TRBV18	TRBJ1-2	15	CASSPQDSPNYGYTF
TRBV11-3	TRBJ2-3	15	CASSPRLAGTDTQYF
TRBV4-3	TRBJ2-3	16	CASSQVAGTSADTQYF
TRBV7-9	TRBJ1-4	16	CASSPGGGSTNEKLFF
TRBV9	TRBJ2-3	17	CASSAGLDRGSRDTQYF
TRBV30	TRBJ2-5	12	CAWRQQGETQYF
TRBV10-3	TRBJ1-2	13	CAISANQGDGYTF
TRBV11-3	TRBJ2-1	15	CASSLVAGGYNEQFF